The sequence of this T cell receptor beta chain was determined in a study of blood T cells in healthy people across ages. Primed by a sample-barcoded 5' primer and a J-beta primer mix, a second PCR proceeded for roughly 7 to 12 cycles. TCRdb called the 5' RACE reads again in MiXCR, with one record for every CDR3 protein. Altogether about 750,000 distinct CDR3 sequences are present, 40% to 65% being singletons, with the ten largest covering roughly 40%. Study-wide results and limits: Strong correlation existed between TCR beta diversity and naive T cell percentage. With donor CMV status unknown, expanded clonotype changes were possibly confounded. Older age went with lower TCR beta diversity per million T cells, in a roughly linear way. Long-lived and aged donors differed, with more naive CD4+ cells and higher diversity in the long-lived.

Worth noting for this clonotype: The antigen is unknown.

Germline CDR1 is MNHEY and CDR2 is SMNVEV (reference sequence). This CDR3 is built from 16 residues. V was clipped by 6 bases and J by 9 bases; unmatched bases: 14. Input material: blood. This chain links TRBV27 with TRBJ2-1, with TRBD2 matching 10 bases. This sequence originates from a man aged 80 or over in good health. CDR3 amino acids: CASSSRKLAGEVEQFF. CDR3 DNA sequence: TGTGCCAGCAGCTCGCGAAAGCTAGCGGGAGAGGTTGAGCAGTTCTTC.